A selection of T cell receptor beta chains follows, all from one sample in a study of T cells in localized non-small cell lung cancer. Using immunoSEQ multiplex PCR, the repertoire was profiled, and TCRdb retains in-frame clones only, with some absent. The sample carries about 56,000 clones, just over 85% recorded once. Sequenced material: peripheral blood, taken before any cancer treatment. These receptors originate from a woman between 35 and 70 years old with stage I lung adenocarcinoma. The CDR3 runs from the conserved cysteine through the conserved F or W. A D gene is named only where the DNA matches it firmly. A row's size may be missing; if present it is once, few, many or a size class.

v_gene	abundance	d_gene	j_gene	CDR3aa	CDR3nt
TRBV5-1	.	.	TRBJ1-3	CASSLVGSSGNTIYF	TGCGCCAGCAGCTTGGTGGGCAGTTCTGGAAACACCATATATTTT
TRBV19	.	.	TRBJ2-7	CASSKPSTGSYEQYF	TGTGCCAGTAGTAAACCTTCGACAGGATCCTACGAGCAGTACTTC
TRBV7-6	.	.	TRBJ1-1	CASSPVGATGEAFF	TGTGCCAGCAGCCCAGTAGGGGCAACCGGTGAAGCTTTCTTT
TRBV2	.	.	TRBJ1-1	CASSGPVLNTEAFF	TGTGCCAGCAGTGGCCCTGTACTGAACACTGAAGCTTTCTTT
TRBV2	.	.	TRBJ1-5	CASSEPTVNQPQHF	TGTGCCAGCAGTGAACCGACAGTAAATCAGCCCCAGCATTTT
TRBV7-2	.	TRBD1	TRBJ2-7	CASSLGTGNIYEQYF	TGTGCCAGCAGCTTAGGGACAGGGAATATCTACGAGCAGTACTTC
TRBV5-8	.	TRBD1	TRBJ1-4	CASSVRDRGHEKLFF	TGTGCCAGCAGCGTCCGGGACAGGGGGCATGAAAAACTGTTTTTT
TRBV19	.	TRBD1	TRBJ1-1	CASAGDRPPMNTEAFF	TGTGCCAGTGCCGGGGACAGACCTCCGATGAACACTGAAGCTTTCTTT
TRBV5-1	.	.	TRBJ1-6	CASSPTDFEAYNSPLHF	TGCGCCAGCAGCCCCACCGACTTCGAGGCCTATAATTCACCCCTCCACTTT
TRBV27	.	.	TRBJ2-2	CASSLSGGRTGELFF	TGTGCCAGCAGTTTATCCGGGGGAAGAACCGGGGAGCTGTTTTTT
TRBV30	.	.	TRBJ2-2	CAWSALDGTGELFF	TGTGCCTGGAGCGCGTTGGACGGGACCGGGGAGCTGTTTTTT
TRBV2	few	.	TRBJ2-7	CASSEQGPTYEQYF	TGTGCCAGCAGTGAGCAGGGGCCAACCTACGAGCAGTACTTC
TRBV2	.	TRBD1	TRBJ2-2	CASDGTATGELFF	TGTGCCAGCGACGGGACAGCCACCGGGGAGCTGTTTTTT
TRBV5-1	.	.	TRBJ2-7	CASSRSQGSSLTSVTSSYEQYF	TGCGCCAGCAGTAGGTCTCAGGGAAGCTCCTTAACCTCGGTTACTAGCTCCTACGAGCAGTACTTC
TRBV30	.	.	TRBJ2-5	CAWSLQTGGKETQYF	TGTGCCTGGAGTCTTCAGACTGGGGGGAAAGAGACCCAGTACTTC
TRBV19	.	.	TRBJ1-1	CASSIPTMNTEAFF	TGTGCCAGTAGTATCCCCACCATGAACACTGAAGCTTTCTTT
TRBV4-2	few	.	TRBJ1-6	CASSQDPQFYNSPLHF	TGTGCCAGCAGCCAAGATCCCCAGTTTTATAATTCACCCCTCCACTTT
TRBV7-2	.	.	TRBJ1-3	CASSRAGASSGNTIYF	TGTGCCAGCAGTCGCGCAGGGGCTAGCTCTGGAAACACCATATATTTT